This T cell receptor beta chain was profiled in a study of blood T cell repertoires in COVID-19. Study-level background: The study drew acute and convalescent COVID-19 samples from the United States, Italy and Spain. From T cells, B-cell-depleted T cells, or PBMCs came the material, which was cDNA or gDNA.

The authors' processing: Amplification of reference gene primers provided the estimated nucleated cell counts. Profiling relied on immunoSEQ multiplex PCR, and the TCRdb table lists in-frame clones only, not all of them. That table supplies the V and J calls and clone size; D and trimming were determined from the DNA. The data contain more than 100,000 clones, under 80% of them singletons. Trimming left V 3 bases short and J 4 bases short, with 18 bases between. CDR1 is MNHEY, CDR2 SMNVEV, per germline (reference sequence). The CDR3 loop spans 16 amino acids. The V gene is TRBV27, the J gene TRBJ1-1, with a possible D match to TRBD1 (6 bases). The sequencing input was peripheral blood. The sequence derives from a man aged 65 to 85 with acute or convalescent COVID-19. The CDR3 coding sequence is TGTGCCAGCAGTTTCCGCAGGGGAGGGCTGGGCACTGAAGCTTTCTTT. This gives the protein CASSFRRGGLGTEAFF.